Listed here are 6 T cell receptor beta chains from one sample, sequenced in a study of control samples from healthy donors and cancer patients. Data came from immunoSEQ multiplex PCR; TCRdb stores just in-frame clones and leaves some out. The table shows about 79,000 clones, with 93% occurring only once. The sample taken for sequencing was PBMCs. Source of these receptors: a woman in her thirties or forties with lung cancer.

The table lists this clone with a count of one. The J gene is TRBJ2-1, the V gene TRBV5-5; D might be TRBD2 (5 bases). CDR3 size: 17 residues. The germline V and J ends were trimmed by 0 bases and 0 bases, with 13 bases remaining between them. Germline loops: CDR1 SGHKS, CDR2 YYEKEE (reference sequence). The CDR3: CASSLALEGSSYNEQFF. The CDR3 DNA reads as TGTGCCAGCAGCTTGGCCTTGGAAGGGAGCTCCTACAATGAGCAGTTCTTC.

The rearrangement uses TRBV6-1 and TRBJ2-1, with a tentative D call TRBD1 (5 bases). Deletions cut 1 base from V and 9 bases from J, with 10 bases between. Germline CDR1 is MNHNS and CDR2 is SASEGT. This CDR3 has 13 amino acids. CDR3 amino acids: CASSEVGVGEQFF. The CDR3 nucleotides read TGTGCCAGCAGTGAAGTAGGGGTTGGTGAGCAGTTCTTC.

The chain joins TRBV24-1 to TRBJ2-1, with 7 bases lining up with TRBD1. Germline V gene sequence: CDR1 KGHDR, CDR2 SFDVKD. V gave up 0 bases and J gave up 6 bases; unmatched junction bases: 7. This CDR3 is 16 amino acids long. The DNA for the CDR3 is TGTGCCACCAGTGATTTGCGGTGGCAGGGGGTCAATGAGCAGTTCTTC. Protein sequence: CATSDLRWQGVNEQFF.

This chain links TRBV6-6 with TRBJ2-5; TRBD2 matches 12 bases. After removal of 2 bases from V and 3 bases from J, the junction contained 4 bases not matched to a gene. The germline V gene has CDR1 MNHNY and CDR2 SVGAGI (reference sequence). The CDR3 is made up of 16 amino acids. DNA of the CDR3: TGTGCCAGCAGTTACCATCGGACTAGCGGGGAAGAGACCCAGTACTTC. Its translation: CASSYHRTSGEETQYF.

The genes are TRBV6-5 and TRBJ1-3, with 11 bases fitting TRBD1. This CDR3 spans 15 amino acids. Per germline, CDR1 MNHEY and CDR2 SVGAGI. With 6 bases clipped from V and 4 bases from J, the junction kept 5 bases outside the gene matches. For the CDR3, the DNA is TGTGCCAGCAGCGGACAGGGGGCTCCGGGAAACACCATATATTTT. Its translation is CASSGQGAPGNTIYF.

The chain uses TRBV3-1 (or the pseudogene TRBV3-2) and TRBJ1-2; 7 bases fit TRBD1. J was trimmed by 6 bases and V by 1 base; bases with no gene match: 11. The germline V gene has CDR1 LGHDT and CDR2 YNNKEL (reference sequence). The CDR3 is 16 residues long. CDR3: CASSQAGGAHRDGYTF. In DNA form, the CDR3 reads TGTGCCAGCAGCCAAGCAGGGGGGGCGCACCGGGATGGCTACACCTTC.